This TCR delta chain appears in the sequencing data of a study of γδ T cells in repeated Plasmodium falciparum infection. Germline CDR1 TSWWSYY, CDR2 QGS. The V and J ends lost 3 bases and 0 bases, in that order; junction bases with no gene match: 12. The CDR3 totals 19 residues. Notes on the study in general: The Malian cohort came from a small rural village of predominantly one ethnic group.

TCRdb reanalyzed the multiplex PCR reads using CATT. The table lists 85,000 to 95,000 delta-chain clones, under 1.5% of them singletons. As regards this clone: Its matching antigen is unknown. A read error is likely here: a far larger clone is one base away.

Gammadelta T cells were flow-sorted from PBMC into Vgamma9/Vdelta2+ and Vdelta2-negative populations for bulk analysis. This receptor was obtained from a pool of human donors (malaria-infected and uninfected, not separated). Sequences were obtained from gamma-delta T cells from blood. This chain uses TRDV1 with TRDJ1; 11 bases match TRDD3. The J gene, missing from TCRdb, was assigned here through DNA to germline matching. CDR3 DNA sequence: TGTGCTCTTGGGGAGCCGCTAGCTGGGGGATACCCTAACACCGATAAACTCATCTTT. It yields the protein CALGEPLAGGYPNTDKLIF.